This T cell receptor beta chain was observed in a study of T cells in Graves' hyperthyroidism and ophthalmopathy. Study outcomes and limitations: Ophthalmopathy onset followed model prediction by a median approximately six months.

The length of the CDR3 is 14 residues. The V gene's germline CDR1 is DFQATT and CDR2 SNEGSKA (reference sequence). Trimming removed 4 bases at V and 7 bases at J, with 17 bases between. Researchers took RNA transcripts and amplified the TCR beta CDR3 regions from them. A first-round RT-PCR of the TCR CDR3 used the HTBI primer set. TCRdb called the multiplex PCR reads again in MiXCR, with one record for every CDR3 protein. Here the sample spans approximately 350,000 distinct CDR3 sequences, roughly 15% being singletons. Out of roughly 10 ml of fresh peripheral blood came the PBMCs. This clonotype has only a few counts. Its antigen is unknown.

This TCR derives from an older woman with Graves' ophthalmopathy. J is TRBJ2-1 and V is TRBV20-1; weak D call: TRBD2 (6 bases). Material for sequencing was blood. CDR3 loop: CSAIGPSAINEQFF. The CDR3 DNA follows: TGCAGTGCTATTGGGCCTAGCGCCATAAATGAGCAGTTCTTC.